This TCR beta chain was obtained from a study of radiation and T cells in renal cell carcinoma. Time point described: blood 4 weeks post-SBRT, at nephrectomy. Noted treatment: 15 Gy SBRT to primary tumor, nephrectomy 4 weeks later. Nephrectomy followed 15 Gy stereotactic body radiation by 4 weeks. Radiation-treated patients gave blood at baseline, week 2 and week 4. This clone was counted only a few times. Germline trimming cut 0 bases from V and 2 bases from J; bases unmatched to any gene: 7. CDR3 size: 17 residues. Germline-derived CDR1 and CDR2 are MGHRA and YSYEKL. Measured with immunoSEQ multiplex PCR; TCRdb has only the in-frame clones, and not every one. This table has some 97,000 clones, 84% appearing once.

This sequence originates from a man aged 55-75 years with renal cell carcinoma. Material: blood, obtained from a patient whose treatment included radiotherapy and nephrectomy. The V gene is TRBV4-1, the J gene TRBJ2-7, with 10 bases fitting TRBD2. The CDR3 here is CASSQDRASGRTYEQYF. The CDR3 nucleotides read TGCGCCAGCAGCCAAGATCGGGCTAGCGGGAGAACCTACGAGCAGTACTTC.